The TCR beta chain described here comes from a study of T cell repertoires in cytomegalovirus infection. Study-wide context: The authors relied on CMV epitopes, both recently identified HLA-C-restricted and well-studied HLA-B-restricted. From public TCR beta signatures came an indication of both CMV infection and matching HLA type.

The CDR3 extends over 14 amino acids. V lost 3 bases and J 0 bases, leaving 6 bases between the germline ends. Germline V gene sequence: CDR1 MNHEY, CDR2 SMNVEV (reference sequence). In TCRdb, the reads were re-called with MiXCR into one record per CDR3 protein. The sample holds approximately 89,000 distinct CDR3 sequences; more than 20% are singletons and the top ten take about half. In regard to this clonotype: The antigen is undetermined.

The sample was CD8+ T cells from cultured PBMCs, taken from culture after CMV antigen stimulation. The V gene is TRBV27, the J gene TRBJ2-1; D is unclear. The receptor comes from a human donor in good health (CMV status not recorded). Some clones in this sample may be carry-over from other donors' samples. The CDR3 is CASSFSSSYNEQFF. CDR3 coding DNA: TGTGCCAGCAGTTTCAGTAGCTCCTACAATGAGCAGTTCTTC.